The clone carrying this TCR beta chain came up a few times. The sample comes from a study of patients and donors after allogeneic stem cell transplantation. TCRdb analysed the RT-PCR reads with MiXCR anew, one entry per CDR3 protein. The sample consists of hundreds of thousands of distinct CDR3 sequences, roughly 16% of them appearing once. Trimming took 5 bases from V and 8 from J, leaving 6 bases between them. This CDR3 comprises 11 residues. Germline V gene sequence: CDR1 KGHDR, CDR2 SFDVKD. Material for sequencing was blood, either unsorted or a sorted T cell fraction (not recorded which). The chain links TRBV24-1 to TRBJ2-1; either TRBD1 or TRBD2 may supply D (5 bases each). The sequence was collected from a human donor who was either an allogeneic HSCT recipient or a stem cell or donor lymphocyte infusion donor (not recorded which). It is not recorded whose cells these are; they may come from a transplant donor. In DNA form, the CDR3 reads TGTGCCACCAGTGGAGGGGATGAGCAGTTCTTC. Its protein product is CATSGGDEQFF.